Shown below are 19 T cell receptor beta chains from a single sample sequenced in a study of blood T cell repertoires in COVID-19. The method was immunoSEQ multiplex PCR; TCRdb's version includes in-frame clones alone and lacks a portion of them. The sample includes about 270,000 clones, over 75% seen only once; the top ten take approximately 9.9%. The sample consisted of peripheral blood. These receptors came from a woman between 70 and 85 years old with acute or convalescent COVID-19.

A single count supports this clone. The rearrangement uses TRBV6-1 and TRBJ1-4; D ambiguous. V was shortened by 3 bases and J by 8 bases, with 13 bases between the two germline ends. Germline CDR1 and CDR2: MNHNS and SASEGT. The CDR3 length is 14 residues. In nucleotides, the CDR3 is TGTGCCAGCAGTGATTTGAGGGAAGGCGAAAAACTGTTTTTT. Protein sequence: CASSDLREGEKLFF.

This rearrangement joins TRBV18 to TRBJ2-7; TRBD1 aligns across 8 bases. The V gene end was trimmed by 2 bases and the J gene end by 4 bases; junction bases not matched to a gene: 13. This CDR3 region has 17 residues. Germline V gives CDR1 KGHSH, CDR2 LQKENI. In DNA form, the CDR3 reads TGTGCCAGCTCACCAAAAGGAGCGAGGACAGGGTCGTACGAGCAGTACTTC. Translation: CASSPKGARTGSYEQYF.

The chain carries TRBV5-1 and TRBJ1-3; 7 bases align to TRBD1. V shed 1 base and J 4 bases; nucleotides not matched to a gene: 8. CDR1 and CDR2 (germline): SGHRS, YFSETQ. The CDR3 loop spans 16 amino acids. As DNA, the CDR3 is TGCGCCAGCAGCTTGCGGGCTCAGGGGGAAGGAAACACCATATATTTT. Protein: CASSLRAQGEGNTIYF. The entire variable domain, with the rest obtained from reference TRBV5-1 and TRBJ1-3, is as follows: KAGVTQTPRYLIKTRGQQVTLSCSPISGHRSVSWYQQTPGQGLQFLFEYFSETQRNKGNFPGRFSGRQFSNSRSEMNVSTLELGDSALYLCASSLRAQGEGNTIYFGEGSWLTVV.

The rearrangement joins TRBV30 to TRBJ1-1, with D perhaps matching TRBD1 (5 bases). The CDR3 has 13 amino acids. V was pared by 0 bases and J by 11 bases, with 16 bases between. Germline CDR1 is GTSNPN and CDR2 is SVGIG (reference sequence). CDR3 protein: CAWSVNRNRDAFF. CDR3 bases: TGTGCCTGGAGTGTAAACAGGAACCGCGACGCTTTCTTT.

The chain is built from TRBV4-2 and TRBJ1-2; TRBD1 matches at 8 bases. Germline loops: CDR1 LGHNA, CDR2 YNFKEQ. This CDR3 comprises 15 residues. With V trimmed by 1 base and J by 5 bases, 6 bases remained unmatched. CDR3 amino acids: CASSQVFGQGYGYTF. In nucleotides, the CDR3 is TGTGCCAGCAGCCAAGTGTTCGGACAGGGTTATGGCTACACCTTC.

This chain links TRBV5-1 with TRBJ1-2, with D maybe TRBD1 (5 bases). Trimming pared 0 bases from V and 6 bases from J, leaving 6 bases between. The CDR3 totals 12 residues. Germline-derived CDR1 and CDR2 are SGHRS and YFSETQ. For the CDR3, the DNA is TGCGCCAGCAGCTTGGGACAGAATGGCTACACCTTC. Translated, it gives CASSLGQNGYTF.

The J gene is TRBJ1-5, the V gene TRBV6-2 or TRBV6-3; 9 bases fit TRBD1. This CDR3 comprises 14 residues. V was clipped by 5 bases and J by 5 bases; unmatched bases: 4. Germline V gene sequence: CDR1 MNHEY, CDR2 SVGEGT. The CDR3 region has the DNA TGTGCCAGCAGTAAGAGGGACAGGGATCAGCCCCAGCATTTT. It specifies CASSKRDRDQPQHF.

The V call is TRBV18, the J call TRBJ1-4, with a tentative D call TRBD1 (6 bases). Germline V gene lookup returns CDR1 KGHSH and CDR2 LQKENI. V was clipped by 3 bases and J by 8 bases, with 13 bases between them. The CDR3 contains 14 residues. The CDR3 coding sequence is TGTGCCAGCTCACCTGGCAGGGGCAGCGAAAAACTGTTTTTT. Protein sequence: CASSPGRGSEKLFF.

This chain joins TRBV6-5 and TRBJ2-7, with 9 bases matching TRBD1. The CDR3 is 15 residues long. Unmatched junction bases numbered 6, after V lost 5 bases and J lost 1 base. From germline, CDR1 is MNHEY and CDR2 SVGAGI. The CDR3 sequence is CASSRSGTGSYEQYF. The CDR3 DNA follows: TGTGCCAGCAGTAGGTCCGGGACAGGGTCCTACGAGCAGTACTTC.

The chain couples TRBV20-1 to TRBJ1-3; weak D call: TRBD1 (6 bases). The CDR3 is made up of 11 amino acids. Germline CDR1 and CDR2: DFQATT and SNEGSKA (reference sequence). CDR3 protein: CAGASGNTIYF. CDR3 DNA: TGCGCGGGGGCCTCTGGAAACACCATATATTTT.

The V and J genes are TRBV6-1 and TRBJ1-1; 8 nucleotides align to TRBD1. V trimming: 3 bases; J trimming: 6 bases; junction bases outside the gene matches: 6. Germline loops: CDR1 MNHNS, CDR2 SASEGT. The CDR3 runs to 14 residues. CDR3 amino acids: CASSDGQGSSEAFF. The CDR3 DNA sequence: TGTGCCAGCAGTGACGGACAGGGCTCTTCTGAAGCTTTCTTT.

The chain has TRBV6-6 and TRBJ2-7, with 9 bases lining up with TRBD2. J gave up 3 bases and V 6 bases, and 6 bases lay outside the gene matches. The length of the CDR3 is 14 residues. Germline V CDR1 and CDR2: MNHNY, SVGAGI (reference sequence). The chain's CDR3 is CASSPLAGNYEQYF. Here the CDR3 DNA reads TGTGCCAGCAGCCCCCTAGCGGGGAACTACGAGCAGTACTTC.

The rearrangement uses TRBV5-1 and TRBJ1-1; tentatively, D is TRBD1 (6 bases). Germline V lookup: CDR1 SGHRS, CDR2 YFSETQ. The V gene lost 0 bases and the J gene lost 5 bases, with 11 bases spanning the gap. The CDR3 is made up of 14 amino acids. The CDR3 sequence: CASSLAGAMTEAFF. The CDR3 nucleotides are TGCGCCAGCAGCTTGGCAGGGGCCATGACTGAAGCTTTCTTT.

The rearrangement joins TRBV6-4 to TRBJ1-1; D not certain. Germline CDR1 is MRHNA and CDR2 is SNTAGT. Deletions cut 11 bases from V and 0 bases from J, with 13 bases between. This CDR3 comprises 13 residues. CDR3 DNA: TGTGCCTATCCGGGTCCCATGAACACTGAAGCTTTCTTT. This translates into CAYPGPMNTEAFF.

The chain uses TRBV7-9 and TRBJ2-2, with unresolved D. CDR3 length: 13 amino acids. Germline V gene data show CDR1 as SEHNR and CDR2 as FQNEAQ (reference sequence). Trimming removed 2 bases at V and 5 bases at J, with 6 bases between. CDR3 protein: CASSLLSTGELFF. The CDR3, as DNA: TGTGCCAGCAGCTTATTATCGACCGGGGAGCTGTTTTTT.

The chain combines TRBV13 with TRBJ1-2; 7 nucleotides line up with TRBD1. The CDR3 spans 14 residues. CDR1 and CDR2 (germline): PRHDT, FYEKMQ (reference sequence). The V gene end was trimmed by 2 bases and the J gene end by 8 bases; junction bases not matched to a gene: 8. CDR3 nucleotide sequence: TGTGCCAGCAGCTTATCAACAGGGGTGTGGGGCTACACCTTC. Protein sequence: CASSLSTGVWGYTF.

The chain uses TRBV4-1 and TRBJ1-2; D not certain. Trimming stripped 2 bases from V and 7 bases from J, with 11 bases between. The CDR3 is 13 residues long. Germline CDR1 reads MGHRA; CDR2 reads YSYEKL. In nucleotides, the CDR3 is TGCGCCAGCAGCCAAACGGGATGGGGTGGCTACACCTTC. The encoded protein is CASSQTGWGGYTF.

V gene TRBV14 combines with J gene TRBJ1-3; D is unresolved. Between the trimmed V and J ends, which lost 0 bases and 4 bases, there was a span of 16 bases. The CDR3 runs to 17 residues. The germline CDR1 and CDR2 sequences are SGHDN and FVKESK. CDR3 residues: CASSQDLGRPWGNTIYF. The CDR3 DNA reads TGTGCCAGCAGCCAAGATCTCGGGAGACCGTGGGGAAACACCATATATTTT. Supplemented by reference TRBV14 and TRBJ1-3, the full variable domain reads EAGVTQFPSHSVIEKGQTVTLRCDPISGHDNLYWYRRVMGKEIKFLLHFVKESKQDESGMPNNRFLAERTGGTYSTLKVQPAELEDSGVYFCASSQDLGRPWGNTIYFGEGSWLTVV.

The chain recombines TRBV2 with TRBJ2-2; tentatively, D is TRBD1 (5 bases). Per the germline V gene, CDR1 is SNHLY and CDR2 is FYNNEI. Trimming removed 3 bases at V and 5 bases at J, with 13 bases between. This CDR3 is built from 15 residues. The CDR3 DNA follows: TGTGCCAGCAGTGAGGGCAGGGAAGGGACCGGGGAGCTGTTTTTT. Protein sequence: CASSEGREGTGELFF.